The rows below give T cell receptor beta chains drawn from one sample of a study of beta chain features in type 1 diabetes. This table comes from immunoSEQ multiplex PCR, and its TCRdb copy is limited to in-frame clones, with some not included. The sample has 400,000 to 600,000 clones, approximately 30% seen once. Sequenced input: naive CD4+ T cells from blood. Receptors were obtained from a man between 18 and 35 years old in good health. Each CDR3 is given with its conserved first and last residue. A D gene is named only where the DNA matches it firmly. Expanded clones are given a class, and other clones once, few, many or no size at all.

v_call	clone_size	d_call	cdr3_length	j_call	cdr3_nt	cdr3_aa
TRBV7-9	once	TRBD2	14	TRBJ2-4	TGTGCCAGCAGCTTAAGCGGGGTTGTTAACATTCAGTACTTC	CASSLSGVVNIQYF
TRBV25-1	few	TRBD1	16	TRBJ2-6	TGTGCCAGCAGTGGCAGGGGGAACTCTGGGGCCAACGTCCTGACTTTC	CASSGRGNSGANVLTF
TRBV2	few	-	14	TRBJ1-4	TGTGCCAGCAGTCGACTCCCAACTAATGAAAAACTGTTTTTT	CASSRLPTNEKLFF
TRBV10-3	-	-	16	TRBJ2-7	TGTGCCATCAGTGAGCCCGTGTACAGGAGCCCCTACGAGCAGTACTTC	CAISEPVYRSPYEQYF
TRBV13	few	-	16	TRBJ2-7	TGTGCCAGCAGCTTCGTGCGTAGCCGGGGGACCTACGAGCAGTACTTC	CASSFVRSRGTYEQYF
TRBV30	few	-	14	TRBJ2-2	TGTGCCTGGATTGGTAACAGTTATACCGGGGAGCTGTTTTTT	CAWIGNSYTGELFF
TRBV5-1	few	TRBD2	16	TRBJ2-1	TGCGCCAGCAGCCCTCCCCCAGCGGGAGTTTACAATGAGCAGTTCTTC	CASSPPPAGVYNEQFF
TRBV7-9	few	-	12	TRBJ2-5	TGTGCCAGCAGCTTGCGAGGAGAGACCCAGTACTTC	CASSLRGETQYF
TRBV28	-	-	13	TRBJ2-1	TGTGCCAGCAGTCCGGACTACCACAATGAGCAGTTCTTC	CASSPDYHNEQFF
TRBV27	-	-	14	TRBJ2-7	TGTGCCAGCAGGGAGGTGGGGAATCCCTACGAGCAGTACTTC	CASREVGNPYEQYF
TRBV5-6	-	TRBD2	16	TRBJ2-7	TGTGCCAGCAGCTGGGGGACTATAGGCCCCTCCTACGAGCAGTACTTC	CASSWGTIGPSYEQYF
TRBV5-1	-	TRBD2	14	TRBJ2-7	TGCGCCAGCAGCTTGGGGCTAGCGGATTACGAGCAGTACTTC	CASSLGLADYEQYF
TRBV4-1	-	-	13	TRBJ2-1	TGCGCCAGCAGCCAAGGCGGCTACAATGAGCAGTTCTTC	CASSQGGYNEQFF
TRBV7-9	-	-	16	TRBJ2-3	TGTGCCAGCAGCCGAGAGTTGCCTGCTAGCACAGATACGCAGTATTTT	CASSRELPASTDTQYF
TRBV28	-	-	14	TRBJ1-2	TGTGCCAGCAGCCTCAACAGGGACCACTATGGCTACACCTTC	CASSLNRDHYGYTF
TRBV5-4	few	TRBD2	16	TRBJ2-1	TGTGCCAGCAGCTTGGCCGCGGGGGTTTCAGGCAATGAGCAGTTCTTC	CASSLAAGVSGNEQFF
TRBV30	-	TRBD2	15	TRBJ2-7	TGTGCCTGGACCCCCTCCTCGGGGGGATACTACGAGCAGTACTTC	CAWTPSSGGYYEQYF
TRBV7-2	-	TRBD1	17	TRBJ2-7	TGTGCCAGCAGCTCGTCCTTTGGGACAGAGGGCCCCTACGAGCAGTACTTC	CASSSSFGTEGPYEQYF
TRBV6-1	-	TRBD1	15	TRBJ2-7	TGTGCCAGCAGAAAACAGTCGGGACAGGGGTACGAGCAGTACTTC	CASRKQSGQGYEQYF